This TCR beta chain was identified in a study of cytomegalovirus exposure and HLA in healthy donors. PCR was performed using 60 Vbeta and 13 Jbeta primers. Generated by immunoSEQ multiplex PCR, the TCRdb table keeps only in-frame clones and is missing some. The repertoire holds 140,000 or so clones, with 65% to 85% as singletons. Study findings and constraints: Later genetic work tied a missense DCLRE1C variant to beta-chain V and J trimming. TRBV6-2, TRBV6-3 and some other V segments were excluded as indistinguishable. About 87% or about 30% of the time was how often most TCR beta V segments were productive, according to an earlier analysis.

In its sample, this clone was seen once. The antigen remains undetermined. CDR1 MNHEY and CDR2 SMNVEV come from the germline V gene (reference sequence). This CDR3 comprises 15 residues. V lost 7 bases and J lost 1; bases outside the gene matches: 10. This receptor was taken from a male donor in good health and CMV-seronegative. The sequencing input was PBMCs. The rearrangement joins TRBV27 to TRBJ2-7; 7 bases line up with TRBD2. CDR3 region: CASNPAGVPSYEQYF. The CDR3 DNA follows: TGTGCCAGCAACCCCGCGGGAGTCCCTTCCTACGAGCAGTACTTC.